This is a list of T cell receptor beta chains from one sample in a study of cytomegalovirus exposure and HLA in healthy donors. Clones were sequenced by immunoSEQ multiplex PCR, and TCRdb holds only the in-frame ones, with some missing. The sample consists of roughly 160,000 clones, just under 80% of them appearing once. Material for sequencing was PBMCs. The receptor set was obtained from a woman aged 45-60 years in good health and CMV-seropositive. CDR3s include the opening cysteine and the closing phenylalanine or tryptophan. The order of the fields is V gene, J gene, CDR3 length, CDR3 protein.

>TRBV5-1|TRBJ1-1|14
CASSLAAGDTEAFF
>TRBV5-5|TRBJ1-2|13
CASSLLQGRGYTF
>TRBV6-1|TRBJ2-7|15
CASSPGRELFYEQYF
>TRBV30|TRBJ1-1|14
CALKHRGVNTEAFF
>TRBV27|TRBJ1-1|12
CASSFWGSEAFF
>TRBV28|TRBJ1-1|11
CASSFNRGAFF
>TRBV29-1|TRBJ2-1|14
CSVGGGFLRNEQFF
>TRBV9|TRBJ2-3|16
CASSDRLAGQSDTQYF
>TRBV5-4|TRBJ1-6|14
CASSRGQENSPLHF
>TRBV6-5|TRBJ1-1|15
CASSFRGRENTEAFF
>TRBV4-2|TRBJ2-3|16
CASSQVAAGGTDTQYF
>TRBV28|TRBJ1-6|14
CASTQAGIRSPLHF
>TRBV6-5|TRBJ1-5|14
CASSESGGNQPQHF
>TRBV30|TRBJ2-7|14
CAWAWSVPASEQYF
>TRBV5-1|TRBJ2-1|14
CASSRLAGLDEQFF
>TRBV7-2|TRBJ1-2|13
CASSRTVNYGYTF
>TRBV19|TRBJ1-5|15
CASSNVGVLYQPQHF
>TRBV5-1|TRBJ1-6|16
CASSRGQGSYNSPLHF
>TRBV28|TRBJ1-4|15
CASSLFSAAGEKLFF
>TRBV6-1|TRBJ2-2|14
CASSTTGNTGELFF
>TRBV2|TRBJ2-7|14
CASGKQGAQNEQYF
>TRBV19|TRBJ1-5|10
CAKGGQPQHF
>TRBV28|TRBJ2-3|10
CASSRDTQYF
>TRBV7-2|TRBJ2-1|14
CASSRGPPVKEQFF